The sequence of this T cell receptor (beta chain) was determined in a study of blood T cell repertoires in COVID-19 (dated by TCRdb to the early 2020s). In terms of the full investigation: Collaborator samples came from the United States, Italy and Spain and covered acute and convalescent phases of COVID-19. The prospective study material was composed of cDNA or gDNA derived from T cells, B-cell-depleted T cells, or PBMCs. Subjects who had been exposed to COVID-19, were actively infected with it, or had recovered from it provided the deeply sampled blood TCRbeta repertoires that made up the dataset. A freely available public database, intended as a resource for researchers studying the immune response to SARS-CoV-2, is where the repertoires were released. The samples were drawn from the first 160 participants of the ongoing ImmuneRACE study and from under 1,500 subjects provided by 6 global collaborators. Nearly every sample came with metadata listing a de-identified subject ID, COVID-19 status, age in years and sex. HLA class I and class II types, where available, came from metadata supplied by the sample provider rather than from assay-based typing.

This clone was recorded once. Its antigen is unknown. No base quality information exists; no much larger clone differs at one position. The germline V gene (reference sequence) provides CDR1 MNHEY and CDR2 SMNVEV. The CDR3 measures 15 amino acids from cysteine to phenylalanine. Of all the DNA, just the CDR3 is kept, 45 bases in frame from base 1. Cut back by 0 bases and 4 bases, the V and J ends lie 12 bases apart. Collaborating institutions collected whole blood in K2EDTA tubes following their own protocols. For TCRbeta analysis, collaborators shipped samples as frozen whole blood, isolated PBMCs, or DNA extracted from either of those sample types. General conclusions and limits of the study: The quantity of clinical and demographic metadata differed by source and by participant and was supplied without curation.

TCRbeta CDR3 regions were amplified from genomic DNA using the immunoSEQ Assay, a bias-controlled multiplex PCR. As for how the authors treated the data: Nucleated cell counts per sample were estimated from amplification of reference gene primers within the assay. To quantify the absolute abundance of each unique TCRbeta CDR3 rearrangement, sequence reads were collapsed and filtered. For each sample, productive Simpson clonality was calculated as the square root of Simpson's diversity index over productive rearrangements. Imported from immuneACCESS, the table was reduced by TCRdb to in-frame sequences with V and J called. These copies leave out some clones; in studies compared against another copy, an unresolved V gene accounts for under half, and the cause of the remainder is not known. V and J calls and clone size are given by that table; D and trimming were obtained from the DNA. The sample records about 200,000 clones, roughly 90% of which are singletons. About 0.59% of the sample comes from the top ten.

Recombination connected TRBV27 to TRBJ1-2; the D segment could be TRBD1, given 6 matching bases. The sample consisted of peripheral blood. The source is a man in his forties or fifties with acute or convalescent COVID-19. CDR3 protein: CASSLSRGGGYGYTF. The nucleotides are TGTGCCAGCAGTTTATCGCGCGGGGGCGGCTATGGCTACACCTTC.